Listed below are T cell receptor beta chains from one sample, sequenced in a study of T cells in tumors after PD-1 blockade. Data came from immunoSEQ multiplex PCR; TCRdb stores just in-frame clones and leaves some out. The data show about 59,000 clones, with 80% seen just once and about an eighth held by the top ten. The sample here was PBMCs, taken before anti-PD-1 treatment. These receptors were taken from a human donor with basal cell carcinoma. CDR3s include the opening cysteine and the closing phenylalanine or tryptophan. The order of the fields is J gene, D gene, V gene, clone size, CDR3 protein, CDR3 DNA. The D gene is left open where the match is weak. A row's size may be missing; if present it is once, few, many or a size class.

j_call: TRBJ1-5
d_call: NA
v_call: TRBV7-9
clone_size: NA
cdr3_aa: CASSQGLARNQPQHF
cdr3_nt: TGTGCCAGCAGCCAGGGCCTAGCTCGTAATCAGCCCCAGCATTTT

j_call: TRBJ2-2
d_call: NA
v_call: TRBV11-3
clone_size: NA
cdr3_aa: CASSLGRWDINSTGELFF
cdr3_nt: TGTGCCAGCAGCTTAGGCCGCTGGGACATTAACTCTACCGGGGAGCTGTTTTTT

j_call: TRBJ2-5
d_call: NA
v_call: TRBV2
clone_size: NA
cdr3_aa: CASRGDLGSGTQYF
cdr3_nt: TGTGCCAGCAGGGGGGATTTGGGCTCGGGGACCCAGTACTTC

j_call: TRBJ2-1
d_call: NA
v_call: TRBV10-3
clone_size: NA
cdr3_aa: CAISESGNRGGSFF
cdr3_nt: TGTGCCATCAGTGAGTCTGGGAACAGGGGAGGGTCATTCTTC

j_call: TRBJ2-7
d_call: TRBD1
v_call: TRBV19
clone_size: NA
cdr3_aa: CASSIDDRGSYEQYF
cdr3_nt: TGTGCCAGTAGTATAGACGACAGGGGAAGCTACGAGCAGTACTTC

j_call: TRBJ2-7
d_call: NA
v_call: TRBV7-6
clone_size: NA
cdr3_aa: CASSLTGTFPYEQYF
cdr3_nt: TGTGCCAGCAGCCTCACCGGGACTTTCCCCTACGAGCAGTACTTC

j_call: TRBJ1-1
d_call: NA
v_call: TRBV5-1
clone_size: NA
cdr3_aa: CASKRGGAGTEAFF
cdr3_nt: TGCGCCAGCAAACGGGGAGGGGCAGGGACTGAAGCTTTCTTT

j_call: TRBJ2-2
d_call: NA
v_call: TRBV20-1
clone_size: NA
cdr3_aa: CSASEPNTGELFF
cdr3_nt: TGCAGTGCTAGTGAGCCGAACACCGGGGAGCTGTTTTTT

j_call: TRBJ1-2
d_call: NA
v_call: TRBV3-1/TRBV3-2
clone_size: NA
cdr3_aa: CASSQVLAQGYTF
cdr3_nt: TGTGCCAGCAGCCAAGTCTTAGCACAGGGCTACACCTTC

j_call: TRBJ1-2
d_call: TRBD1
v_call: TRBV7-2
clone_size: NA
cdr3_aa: CASSPRTGIGYTF
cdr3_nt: TGTGCCAGCAGCCCAAGGACAGGGATTGGCTACACCTTC

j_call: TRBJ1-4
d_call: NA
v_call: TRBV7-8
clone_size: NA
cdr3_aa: CASSLVTTGLGNEKLFF
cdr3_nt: TGTGCCAGCAGCTTAGTAACCACAGGGTTAGGTAATGAAAAACTGTTTTTT

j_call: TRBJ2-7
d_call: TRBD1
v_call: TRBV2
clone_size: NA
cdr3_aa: CASTETGVSEQYF
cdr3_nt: TGTGCCAGCACAGAGACAGGGGTCTCCGAGCAGTACTTC

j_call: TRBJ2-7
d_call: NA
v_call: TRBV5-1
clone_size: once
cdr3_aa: CASSSGLSSYEQYF
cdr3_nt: TGCGCCAGCAGCTCGGGACTTAGCTCCTACGAGCAGTACTTC

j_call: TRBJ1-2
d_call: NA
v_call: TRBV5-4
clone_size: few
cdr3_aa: CASSLRTGPTKASYTF
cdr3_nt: TGTGCCAGCAGCTTGCGAACAGGCCCAACCAAAGCGAGCTACACCTTC

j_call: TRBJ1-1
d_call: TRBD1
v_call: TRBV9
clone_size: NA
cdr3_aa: CASSPGTARNTEAFF
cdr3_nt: TGTGCCAGCAGCCCCGGGACAGCGAGGAACACTGAAGCTTTCTTT

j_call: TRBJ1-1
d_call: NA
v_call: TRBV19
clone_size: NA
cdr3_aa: CASSTLENTEAFF
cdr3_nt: TGTGCCAGTAGTACCTTGGAGAACACTGAAGCTTTCTTT